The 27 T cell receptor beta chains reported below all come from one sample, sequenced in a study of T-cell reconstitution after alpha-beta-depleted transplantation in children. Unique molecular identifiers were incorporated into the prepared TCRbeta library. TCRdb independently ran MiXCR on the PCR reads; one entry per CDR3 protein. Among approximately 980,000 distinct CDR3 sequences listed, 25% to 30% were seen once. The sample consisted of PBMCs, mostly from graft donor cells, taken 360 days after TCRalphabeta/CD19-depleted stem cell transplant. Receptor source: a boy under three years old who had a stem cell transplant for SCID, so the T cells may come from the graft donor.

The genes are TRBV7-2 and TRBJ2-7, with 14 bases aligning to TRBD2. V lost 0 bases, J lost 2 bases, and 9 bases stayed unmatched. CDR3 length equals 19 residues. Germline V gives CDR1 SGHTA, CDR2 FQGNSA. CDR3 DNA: TGTGCCAGCAGCTTAGCCCTACTGAAGACTAGCGGGGGGGCCTACGAGCAGTACTTC. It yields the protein CASSLALLKTSGGAYEQYF. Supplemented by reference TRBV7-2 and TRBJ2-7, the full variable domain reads GAGVSQSPSNKVTEKGKDVELRCDPISGHTALYWYRQSLGQGLEFLIYFQGNSAPDKSGLPSDRFSAERTGGSVSTLTIQRTQQEDSAVYLCASSLALLKTSGGAYEQYFGPGTRLTVT.

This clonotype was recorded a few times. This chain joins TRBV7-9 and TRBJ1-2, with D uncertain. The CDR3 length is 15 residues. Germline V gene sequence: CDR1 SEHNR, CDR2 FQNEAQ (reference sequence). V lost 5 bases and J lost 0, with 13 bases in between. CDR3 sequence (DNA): TGTGCCAGCAGCGGATCCGACACTACTAACTATGGCTACACCTTC. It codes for CASSGSDTTNYGYTF.

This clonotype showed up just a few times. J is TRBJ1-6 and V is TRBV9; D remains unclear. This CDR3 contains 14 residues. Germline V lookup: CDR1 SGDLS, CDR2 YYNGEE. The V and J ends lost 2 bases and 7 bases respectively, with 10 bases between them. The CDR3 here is CASSVGRLNSPLHF. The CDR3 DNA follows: TGTGCCAGCAGCGTCGGACGCCTAAATTCACCCCTCCACTTT.

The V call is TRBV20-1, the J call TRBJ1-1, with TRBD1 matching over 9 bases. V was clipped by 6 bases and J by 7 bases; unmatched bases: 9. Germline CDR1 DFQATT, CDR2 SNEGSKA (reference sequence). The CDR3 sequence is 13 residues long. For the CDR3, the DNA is TGCAGTGCCGCCCGGGACAGGGCCATTGAAGCTTTCTTT. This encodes CSAARDRAIEAFF.

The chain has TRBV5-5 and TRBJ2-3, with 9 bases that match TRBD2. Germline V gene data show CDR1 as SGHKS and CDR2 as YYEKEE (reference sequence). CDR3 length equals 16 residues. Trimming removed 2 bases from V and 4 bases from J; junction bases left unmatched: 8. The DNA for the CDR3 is TGTGCCAGCAGCTTACCAGGGACTAGCCGGGCAGATACGCAGTATTTT. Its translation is CASSLPGTSRADTQYF.

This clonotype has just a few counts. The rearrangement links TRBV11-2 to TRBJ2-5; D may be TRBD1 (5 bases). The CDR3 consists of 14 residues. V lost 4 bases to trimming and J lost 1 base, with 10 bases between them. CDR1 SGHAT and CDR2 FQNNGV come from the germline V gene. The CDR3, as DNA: TGTGCCAGCAGCTCCCGACAGCCCCAAGAGACCCAGTACTTC. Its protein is CASSSRQPQETQYF.

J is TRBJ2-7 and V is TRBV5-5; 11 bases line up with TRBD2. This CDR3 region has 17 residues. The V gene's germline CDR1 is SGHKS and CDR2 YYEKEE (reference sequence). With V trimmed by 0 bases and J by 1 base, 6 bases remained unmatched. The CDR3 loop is CASSLALAGGLSYEQYF. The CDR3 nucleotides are TGTGCCAGCAGCTTGGCCCTAGCGGGGGGACTGTCCTACGAGCAGTACTTC.

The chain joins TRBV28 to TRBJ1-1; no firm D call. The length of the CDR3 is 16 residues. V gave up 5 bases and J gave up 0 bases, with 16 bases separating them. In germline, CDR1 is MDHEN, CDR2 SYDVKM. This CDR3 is CASSPRLGWVNTEAFF. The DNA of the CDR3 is TGTGCCAGCAGTCCCCGGCTCGGGTGGGTGAACACTGAAGCTTTCTTT.

CDR3 residues: CASSHQGWYEQYF. The CDR3 DNA sequence: TGTGCCAGCAGCCACCAAGGATGGTACGAGCAGTATTTT. This sequence joins TRBV5-4 and TRBJ2-3; D remains unclear. The length of the CDR3 is 13 residues. V lost 4 bases, J lost 11 bases, and 17 bases lay in between. Germline-derived CDR1 and CDR2 are SGHNT and YYREEE (reference sequence).

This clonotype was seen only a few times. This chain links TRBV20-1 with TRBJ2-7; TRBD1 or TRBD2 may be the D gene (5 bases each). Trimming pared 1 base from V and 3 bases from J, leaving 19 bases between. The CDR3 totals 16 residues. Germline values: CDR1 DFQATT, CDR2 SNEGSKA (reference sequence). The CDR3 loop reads CSARGARESVGYEQYF. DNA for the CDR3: TGCAGTGCTAGAGGCGCCAGGGAGAGTGTAGGCTACGAGCAGTACTTC.

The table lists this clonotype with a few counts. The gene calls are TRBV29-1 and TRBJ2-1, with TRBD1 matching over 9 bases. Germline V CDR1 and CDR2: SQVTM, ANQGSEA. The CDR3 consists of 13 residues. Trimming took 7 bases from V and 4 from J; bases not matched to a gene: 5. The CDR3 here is CSGRDRAYNEQFF. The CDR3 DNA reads TGCAGCGGGAGGGACAGGGCATACAATGAGCAGTTCTTC.

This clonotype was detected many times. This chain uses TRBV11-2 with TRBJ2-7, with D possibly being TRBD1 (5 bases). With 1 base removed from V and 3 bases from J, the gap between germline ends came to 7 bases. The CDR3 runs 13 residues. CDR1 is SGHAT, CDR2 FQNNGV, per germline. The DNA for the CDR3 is TGTGCCAGCAGCTTAGCCCAGGGCTACGAGCAGTACTTC. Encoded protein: CASSLAQGYEQYF.

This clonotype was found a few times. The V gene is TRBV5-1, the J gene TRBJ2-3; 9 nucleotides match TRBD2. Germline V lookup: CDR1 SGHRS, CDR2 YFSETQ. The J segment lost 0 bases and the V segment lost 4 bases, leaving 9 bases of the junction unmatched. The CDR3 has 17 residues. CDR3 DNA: TGCGCCAGCAGCCGGTCGCCCAGCGGGGGGAGCACAGATACGCAGTATTTT. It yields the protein CASSRSPSGGSTDTQYF.

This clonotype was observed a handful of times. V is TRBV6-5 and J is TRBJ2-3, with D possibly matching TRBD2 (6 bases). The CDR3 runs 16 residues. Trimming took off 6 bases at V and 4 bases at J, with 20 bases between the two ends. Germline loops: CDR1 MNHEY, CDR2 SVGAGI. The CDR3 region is CASRFSGTWGADTQYF. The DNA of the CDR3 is TGTGCCAGCAGATTCTCCGGGACTTGGGGAGCAGATACGCAGTATTTT.

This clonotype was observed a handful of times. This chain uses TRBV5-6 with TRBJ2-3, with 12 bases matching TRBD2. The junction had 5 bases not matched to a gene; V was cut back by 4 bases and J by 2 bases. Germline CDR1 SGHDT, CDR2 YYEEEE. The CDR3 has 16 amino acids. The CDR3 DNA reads TGTGCCAGCAGCCCCTGGACTAGCGGGGACACAGATACGCAGTATTTT. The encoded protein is CASSPWTSGDTDTQYF.

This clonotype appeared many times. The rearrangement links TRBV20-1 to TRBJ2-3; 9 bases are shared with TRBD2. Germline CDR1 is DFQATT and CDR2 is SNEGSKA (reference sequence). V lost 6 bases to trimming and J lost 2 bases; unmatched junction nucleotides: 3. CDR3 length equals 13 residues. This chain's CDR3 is CSAGTSSTDTQYF. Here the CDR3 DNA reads TGCAGTGCCGGGACTAGCTCCACAGATACGCAGTATTTT.

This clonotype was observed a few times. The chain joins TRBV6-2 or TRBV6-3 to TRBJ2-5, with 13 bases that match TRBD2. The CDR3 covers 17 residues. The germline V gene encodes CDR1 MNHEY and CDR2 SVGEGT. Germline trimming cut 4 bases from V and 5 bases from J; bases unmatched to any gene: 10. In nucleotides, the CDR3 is TGTGCCAGCAGTTCGGCTCCGGGACTAGCGGGACGGGAGACCCAGTACTTC. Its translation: CASSSAPGLAGRETQYF.

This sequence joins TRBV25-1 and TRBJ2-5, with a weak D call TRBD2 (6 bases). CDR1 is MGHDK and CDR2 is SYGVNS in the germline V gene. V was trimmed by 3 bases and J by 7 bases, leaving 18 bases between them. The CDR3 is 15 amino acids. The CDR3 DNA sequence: TGTGCCAGCAGTGAGTTAAGCCCCCAGGGAGGGACCCAGTACTTC. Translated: CASSELSPQGGTQYF.

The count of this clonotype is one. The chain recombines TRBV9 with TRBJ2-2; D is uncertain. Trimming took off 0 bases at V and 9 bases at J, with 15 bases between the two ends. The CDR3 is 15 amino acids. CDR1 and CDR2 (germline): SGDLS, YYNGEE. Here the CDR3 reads CASSVGSASPRELFF. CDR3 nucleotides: TGTGCCAGCAGCGTAGGTTCAGCATCTCCCCGGGAGCTGTTTTTT.

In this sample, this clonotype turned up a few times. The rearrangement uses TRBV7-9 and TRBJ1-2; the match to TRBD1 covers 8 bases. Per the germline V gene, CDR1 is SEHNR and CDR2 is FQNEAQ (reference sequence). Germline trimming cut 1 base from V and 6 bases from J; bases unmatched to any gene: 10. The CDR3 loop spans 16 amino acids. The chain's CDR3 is CASSLEGGDRGHGYTF. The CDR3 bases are TGTGCCAGCAGCTTAGAGGGAGGAGACAGGGGCCATGGCTACACCTTC. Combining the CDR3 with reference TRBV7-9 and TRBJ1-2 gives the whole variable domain DTGVSQNPRHKITKRGQNVTFRCDPISEHNRLYWYRQTLGQGPEFLTYFQNEAQLEKSRLLSDRFSAERPKGSFSTLEIQRTEQGDSAMYLCASSLEGGDRGHGYTFGSGTRLTVV.

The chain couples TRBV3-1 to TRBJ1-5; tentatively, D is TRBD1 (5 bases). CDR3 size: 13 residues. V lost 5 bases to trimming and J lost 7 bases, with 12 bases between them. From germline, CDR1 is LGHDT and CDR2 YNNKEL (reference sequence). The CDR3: CASSAGFDQPQHF. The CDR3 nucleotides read TGTGCCAGCAGCGCAGGGTTTGACCAGCCCCAGCATTTT.

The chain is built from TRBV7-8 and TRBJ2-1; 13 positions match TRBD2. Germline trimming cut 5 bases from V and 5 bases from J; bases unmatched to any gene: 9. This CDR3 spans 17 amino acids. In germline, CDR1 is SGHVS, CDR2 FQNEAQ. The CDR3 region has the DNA TGTGCCAGCAGCCCGAAACGACTAGCGGGGGGCGACAATGAGCAGTTCTTC. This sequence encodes CASSPKRLAGGDNEQFF.

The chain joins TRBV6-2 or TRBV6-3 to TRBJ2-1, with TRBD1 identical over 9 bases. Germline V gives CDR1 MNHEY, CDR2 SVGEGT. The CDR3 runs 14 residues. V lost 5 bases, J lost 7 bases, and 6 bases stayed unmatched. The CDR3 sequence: CASSAGTGPNEQFF. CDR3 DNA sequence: TGTGCCAGCAGTGCCGGGACAGGGCCAAATGAGCAGTTCTTC.

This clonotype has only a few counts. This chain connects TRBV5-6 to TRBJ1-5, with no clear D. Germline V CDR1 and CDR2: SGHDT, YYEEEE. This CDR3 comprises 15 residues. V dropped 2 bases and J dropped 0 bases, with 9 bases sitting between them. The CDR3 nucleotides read TGTGCCAGCAGCTTCGGCCGGTATAGCAATCAGCCCCAGCATTTT. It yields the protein CASSFGRYSNQPQHF.

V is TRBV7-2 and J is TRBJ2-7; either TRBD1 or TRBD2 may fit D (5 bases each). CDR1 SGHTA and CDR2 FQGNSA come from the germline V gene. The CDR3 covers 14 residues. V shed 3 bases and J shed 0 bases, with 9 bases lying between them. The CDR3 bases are TGTGCCAGCAGCTTGGAGGACAACTCCTACGAGCAGTACTTC. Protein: CASSLEDNSYEQYF.

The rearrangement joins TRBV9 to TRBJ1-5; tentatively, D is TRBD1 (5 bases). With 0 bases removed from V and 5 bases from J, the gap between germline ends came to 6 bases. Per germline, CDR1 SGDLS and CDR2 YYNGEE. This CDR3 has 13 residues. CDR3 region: CASSVAGDQPQHF. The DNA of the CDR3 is TGTGCCAGCAGCGTAGCGGGGGATCAGCCCCAGCATTTT.

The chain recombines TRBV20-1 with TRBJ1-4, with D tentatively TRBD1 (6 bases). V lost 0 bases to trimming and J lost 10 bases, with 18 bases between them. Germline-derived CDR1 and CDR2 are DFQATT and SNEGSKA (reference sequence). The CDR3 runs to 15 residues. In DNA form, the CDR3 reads TGCAGTGCTAGAGATCGACAGGAGGGGACCGGAAAACTGTTTTTT. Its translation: CSARDRQEGTGKLFF.